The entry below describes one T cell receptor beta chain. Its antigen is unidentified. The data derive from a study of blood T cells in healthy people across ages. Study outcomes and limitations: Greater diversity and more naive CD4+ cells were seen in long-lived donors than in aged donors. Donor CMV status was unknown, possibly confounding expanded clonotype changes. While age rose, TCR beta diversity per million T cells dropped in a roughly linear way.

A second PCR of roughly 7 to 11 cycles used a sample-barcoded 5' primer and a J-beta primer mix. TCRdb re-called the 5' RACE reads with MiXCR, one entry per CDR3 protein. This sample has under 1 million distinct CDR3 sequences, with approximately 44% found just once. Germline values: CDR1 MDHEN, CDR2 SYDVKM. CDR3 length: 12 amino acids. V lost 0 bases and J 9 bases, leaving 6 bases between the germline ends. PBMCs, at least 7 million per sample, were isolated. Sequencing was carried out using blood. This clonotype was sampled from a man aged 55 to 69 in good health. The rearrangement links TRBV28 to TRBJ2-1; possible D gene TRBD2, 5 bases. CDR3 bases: TGTGCCAGCAGTTTATGGGGGAGTGAGCAGTTCTTC. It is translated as CASSLWGSEQFF.